This T cell receptor beta chain was recorded in a study of T cell repertoires in cytomegalovirus infection. Study-wide context: CMV epitopes in the study were HLA-C-restricted (recently identified) and HLA-B-restricted (well studied). Both a matching HLA type and CMV infection were indicated by public TCR beta signatures.

TCRdb recomputed calls from the reads with MiXCR, one row per CDR3 protein. The repertoire holds 640,000 or so distinct CDR3 sequences, with around 31% as singletons. The CDR3 is 13 amino acids. Germline lookup yields CDR1 MDHEN and CDR2 SYDVKM. V shed 2 bases and J shed 3 bases, with 8 bases lying between them. This clonotype was seen only a few times. Antigen specificity is unknown. Whole-study results and caveats: Totalled public TCR beta family frequency picked out people who carried CMV plus the relevant HLA. Clonotype analysis showed dominance of the ex vivo response by HLA-C-restricted CMV-specific TCR beta clonotypes.

The rearrangement uses TRBV28 and TRBJ2-7; D uncertain. This receptor was identified in a human donor in good health (CMV status not recorded). Some clones in this sample may be carry-over from other donors' samples. The material sequenced was cultured PBMCs, taken from culture after CMV antigen stimulation. Written as DNA, the CDR3 is TGTGCCAGCAGTTTAGGGAAGTACTACGAGCAGTACTTC. Translation: CASSLGKYYEQYF.